The 3 T cell receptor beta chains given below trace back to one sample, sequenced in a study of technical replicates of blood from several donors. Only in-frame clones appear in the TCRdb table, and some are missing; sequencing was by immunoSEQ multiplex PCR. The sample shows about 81,000 clones, 90% to 97% of them seen only once. Material for sequencing was T cells isolated from PBMCs. These receptors were taken from a human donor in good health.

This chain connects TRBV29-1 to TRBJ2-5; 7 bases are shared with TRBD2. CDR1 and CDR2 from the germline V gene are SQVTM and ANQGSEA. V shed 6 bases and J 2 bases; nucleotides not matched to a gene: 6. The CDR3 is 13 amino acids. CDR3 amino acids: CSVPPRGQETQYF. CDR3 nucleotides: TGCAGCGTCCCTCCGCGGGGGCAAGAGACCCAGTACTTC.

The chain couples TRBV6-5 to TRBJ2-7; D is perhaps TRBD2 (5 bases). V lost 4 bases to trimming and J lost 6 bases, with 16 bases between them. CDR3 length: 14 residues. Germline CDR1 MNHEY, CDR2 SVGAGI. This CDR3 is CASSFSSTGGEQYF. The CDR3 DNA reads as TGTGCCAGCAGTTTCTCTAGTACTGGAGGCGAGCAGTACTTC.

The chain joins TRBV7-8 to TRBJ1-4; 7 bases line up with TRBD1. Trimming took 1 base from V and 7 from J; bases not matched to a gene: 3. The CDR3 is made up of 14 amino acids. Germline loops: CDR1 SGHVS, CDR2 FQNEAQ. CDR3 in DNA: TGTGCCAGCAGCTTAGAGGGGGCCGTTGAAAAACTGTTTTTT. Translated: CASSLEGAVEKLFF.